The T cell receptor (beta chain) described here comes from a study of response to subunit inactivated influenza vaccine. Findings and limits, study-wide: With each seasonal influenza vaccination, the authors suggested, few new T cells are recruited.

In TCRdb, the RT-PCR reads were re-called with MiXCR into one record per CDR3 protein. The table includes fewer than 700,000 distinct CDR3 sequences, 10% to 15% detected once. This clonotype occurred a few times. Antigen unknown. Sequencing was performed on PBMCs from blood, taken roughly 48 days after vaccination. The clonotype originates from a man between 45 and 60 years old who received an inactivated influenza vaccine.

This CDR3 reads CASSLGTGEATQYF. In DNA, the CDR3 is TGTGCCAGCAGCTTAGGGACAGGTGAAGCAACCCAGTACTTC. The rearrangement joins TRBV7-2 to TRBJ2-5; the match to TRBD1 covers 7 bases. With 1 base clipped from V and 8 bases from J, the junction kept 7 bases outside the gene matches. The V gene's germline CDR1 is SGHTA and CDR2 FQGNSA. The CDR3 runs to 14 residues.